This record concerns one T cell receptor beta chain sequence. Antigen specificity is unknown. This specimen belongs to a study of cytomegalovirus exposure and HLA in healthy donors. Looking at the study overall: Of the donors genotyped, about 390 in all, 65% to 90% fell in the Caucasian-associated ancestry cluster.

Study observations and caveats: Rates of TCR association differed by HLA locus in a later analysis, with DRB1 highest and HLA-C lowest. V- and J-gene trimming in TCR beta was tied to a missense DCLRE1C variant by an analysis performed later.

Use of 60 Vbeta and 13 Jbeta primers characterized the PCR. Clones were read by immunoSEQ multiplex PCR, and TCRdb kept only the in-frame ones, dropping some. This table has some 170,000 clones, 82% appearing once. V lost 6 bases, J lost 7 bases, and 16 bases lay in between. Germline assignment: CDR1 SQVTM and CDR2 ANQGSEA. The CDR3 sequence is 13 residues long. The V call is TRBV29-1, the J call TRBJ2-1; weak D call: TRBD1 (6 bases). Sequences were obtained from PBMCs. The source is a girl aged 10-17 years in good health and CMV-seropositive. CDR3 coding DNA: TGCAGCGTCAGTAACAGGGTAGCGAATGAGCAGTTCTTC. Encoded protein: CSVSNRVANEQFF.